Listed here are 2 T cell receptor beta chains from one sample, sequenced in a study of T cell responses to AZD1222 COVID-19 vaccine. The table came from immunoSEQ multiplex PCR; TCRdb's copy has only in-frame clones and leaves some out. The sample yields 170,000 or so clones, over 75% seen once. The sample was peripheral blood, taken on day 0 of AZD1222 vaccination. These receptors were collected from an adult in good health.

This chain uses TRBV19 with TRBJ1-2, with D possibly TRBD1 on 5 matching bases. The CDR3 spans 14 residues. The V gene lost 3 bases and the J gene lost 2 bases, with 10 bases spanning the gap. Per the germline V gene, CDR1 is LNHDA and CDR2 is SQIVND (reference sequence). CDR3 sequence: CASSIPGRNYGYTF. For the CDR3, the DNA is TGTGCCAGTAGTATCCCAGGGAGGAACTATGGCTACACCTTC.

The rearrangement uses TRBV11-2 and TRBJ2-5; TRBD1 or TRBD2 may be the D gene (5 bases each). Germline CDR1 is SGHAT and CDR2 is FQNNGV. With 2 bases removed from V and 3 bases from J, the gap between germline ends came to 13 bases. The CDR3 sequence is 15 residues long. The CDR3 loop is CASSLWALGEETQYF. The CDR3 DNA sequence: TGTGCCAGCAGCTTATGGGCATTGGGGGAAGAGACCCAGTACTTC.